Presented here are 18 T cell receptor beta chains from one specimen sequenced in a study of cytomegalovirus exposure and HLA in healthy donors. The PCR used 60 Vbeta and 13 Jbeta primers. TCRdb's table, derived via immunoSEQ multiplex PCR, lists solely in-frame clones and lacks some. The sample includes roughly 220,000 clones, 70% to 80% seen only once; the top ten take roughly 2%. The sample was PBMCs. The receptor set was obtained from a woman aged 25 to 39 in good health and CMV-seronegative.

The CDR3 sequence is CASAPGQSYEQYF. DNA of the CDR3: TGTGCCAGCGCTCCGGGACAGTCCTACGAGCAGTACTTC. The chain employs TRBV6-6 and TRBJ2-7; 7 positions match TRBD1. J was trimmed by 1 base and V by 8 bases; bases with no gene match: 5. The CDR3 extends over 13 amino acids. Per germline, CDR1 MNHNY and CDR2 SVGAGI (reference sequence).

The chain recombines TRBV5-1 with TRBJ2-7; unclear D gene. The CDR3 is made up of 11 amino acids. Germline assignment: CDR1 SGHRS and CDR2 YFSETQ. The ends were cut back, 5 bases at V and 4 bases at J, with 7 bases in the middle. CDR3: CASRLGYEQYF. In DNA form, the CDR3 reads TGCGCCAGCAGACTCGGTTACGAGCAGTACTTC. The full variable domain, in which reference TRBV5-1 and TRBJ2-7 provide the parts outside the CDR3, is KAGVTQTPRYLIKTRGQQVTLSCSPISGHRSVSWYQQTPGQGLQFLFEYFSETQRNKGNFPGRFSGRQFSNSRSEMNVSTLELGDSALYLCASRLGYEQYFGPGTRLTVT.

This clone has more than one count but fewer than ten. A junction boundary mismatches the germline segment, possibly from a read error. The chain recombines TRBV5-1 with TRBJ1-1; D not resolved. The CDR3 extends over 13 amino acids. Germline values: CDR1 SGHRS, CDR2 YFSETQ. CDR3 region: CASSLPGNSEAFF. The CDR3 nucleotides are TGCGCCAGCAGCTTGCCCGGGAACTCTGAAGCTTTCTTT.

The chain joins TRBV21-1 to TRBJ1-2. TRBV21-1 is given as a pseudogene. The CDR3 is made up of 12 amino acids. The CDR3 sequence: CASSAQRVGYTF. The CDR3 nucleotides are TGTGCCAGCAGCGCCCAGAGGGTTGGCTACACCTTC.

This chain links TRBV5-6 with TRBJ1-3, with a weak D call TRBD1 (6 bases). Trimming took off 3 bases at V and 0 bases at J, with 13 bases between the two ends. The CDR3 contains 16 residues. Germline values: CDR1 SGHDT, CDR2 YYEEEE. The CDR3 region has the DNA TGTGCCAGCAGCTCAGGACAGACCCACTCTGGAAACACCATATATTTT. It encodes CASSSGQTHSGNTIYF.

This clone was observed once. The chain recombines TRBV5-8 with TRBJ1-1, with TRBD1 matching over 8 bases. V lost 3 bases and J lost 8; bases outside the gene matches: 6. Germline V gene sequence: CDR1 SGHTS, CDR2 YDEGEE. The CDR3 runs to 13 residues. Here the CDR3 DNA reads TGTGCCAGCAGCTCGACAAACAGGGGGGAAGCTTTCTTT. It is translated as CASSSTNRGEAFF.

The chain links TRBV9 to TRBJ2-1, with TRBD2 identical over 9 bases. Germline CDR1 and CDR2: SGDLS and YYNGEE. This CDR3 has 15 amino acids. V dropped 0 bases and J dropped 4; count of bases not matched to a gene: 2. CDR3 coding DNA: TGTGCCAGCAGCGTAGAGCTAGCGGGGTACAATGAGCAGTTCTTC. Translating it yields CASSVELAGYNEQFF.

This rearrangement joins TRBV29-1 to TRBJ2-1, with 13 positions matching TRBD2. Per the germline V gene, CDR1 is SQVTM and CDR2 is ANQGSEA. The CDR3 is 16 amino acids. V lost 7 bases and J lost 1; bases outside the gene matches: 7. Here the CDR3 reads CSAGRLAGGSYNEQFF. The CDR3 region has the DNA TGCAGCGCGGGCCGACTAGCGGGAGGATCCTACAATGAGCAGTTCTTC.

In its sample, this clone was seen once. This chain links TRBV6-5 with TRBJ2-5; 9 nucleotides agree with TRBD2. Per germline, CDR1 MNHEY and CDR2 SVGAGI. This CDR3 comprises 13 residues. The V gene end was trimmed by 6 bases and the J gene end by 2 bases; junction bases not matched to a gene: 1. The CDR3 is CASRLAGQETQYF. Here the CDR3 DNA reads TGTGCCAGCAGGCTAGCGGGACAAGAGACCCAGTACTTC.

The chain has TRBV11-2 and TRBJ1-1; a weak D match, TRBD1 (5 bases). The germline CDR1 and CDR2 sequences are SGHAT and FQNNGV. The CDR3 loop spans 15 amino acids. V gave up 4 bases and J gave up 0 bases, with 12 bases separating them. The CDR3 DNA follows: TGTGCCAGCAGCTACACCGGGGGAATGAACACTGAAGCTTTCTTT. This codes for CASSYTGGMNTEAFF.

V gene TRBV5-8 combines with J gene TRBJ2-3, with 10 bases fitting TRBD2. V trimming: 1 base; J trimming: 0 bases; junction bases outside the gene matches: 11. Germline lookup yields CDR1 SGHTS and CDR2 YDEGEE. This CDR3 is built from 19 residues. The CDR3 DNA sequence: TGTGCCAGCAGCTTGTTTGCGGCTAGCGGGGGTCCTAGCACAGATACGCAGTATTTT. It is translated as CASSLFAASGGPSTDTQYF.

The chain recombines TRBV5-1 with TRBJ2-1; 9 bases agree with TRBD2. The V gene end was trimmed by 4 bases and the J gene end by 5 bases; junction bases not matched to a gene: 7. Germline V gene data show CDR1 as SGHRS and CDR2 as YFSETQ. The CDR3 loop spans 15 amino acids. CDR3 sequence: CASSRSGGSDNEQFF. The CDR3 nucleotides are TGCGCCAGCAGCCGGAGCGGGGGGTCCGACAATGAGCAGTTCTTC.

V is TRBV7-6 and J is TRBJ1-1, with a weak D call TRBD1 (6 bases). With 6 bases removed from V and 8 bases from J, the gap between germline ends came to 19 bases. This CDR3 has 14 amino acids. The germline CDR1 and CDR2 sequences are SGHVS and FNYEAQ. The CDR3 loop is CASSLGGPTGEAFF. The DNA for the CDR3 is TGTGCCAGCAGTCTTGGGGGCCCGACGGGAGAAGCTTTCTTT.

CDR3 residues: CASSVASQGGVETQYF. As DNA, the CDR3 is TGTGCCAGCAGCGTAGCTTCGCAGGGAGGAGTGGAGACCCAGTACTTC. The J gene is TRBJ2-5, the V gene TRBV9, with a weak D call TRBD2 (6 bases). Germline V gives CDR1 SGDLS, CDR2 YYNGEE. Trimming removed 0 bases from V and 5 bases from J, with 17 bases in between. This CDR3 spans 16 amino acids.

The CDR3 loop reads CASIGTGSYEQYF. Here the CDR3 DNA reads TGTGCCAGCATCGGGACAGGCTCCTACGAGCAGTACTTC. The chain recombines TRBV6-5 with TRBJ2-7; 8 nucleotides match TRBD1. CDR1 is MNHEY, CDR2 SVGAGI, per germline. CDR3 length: 13 residues. The junction had 2 bases not matched to a gene; V was cut back by 7 bases and J by 0 bases.

The V call is TRBV7-2, the J call TRBJ2-3; D is possibly TRBD2 (5 bases). The CDR3 loop spans 18 amino acids. The V gene's germline CDR1 is SGHTA and CDR2 FQGNSA. The V and J ends lost 1 base and 0 bases respectively, with 17 bases between them. The CDR3 loop is CASSLELAGVSSTDTQYF. CDR3 nucleotide sequence: TGTGCCAGCAGCTTAGAGCTAGCTGGTGTTTCTAGCACAGATACGCAGTATTTT.

V usage is TRBV14 and J usage is TRBJ2-5; 9 nucleotides align to TRBD2. CDR1 and CDR2 (germline): SGHDN, FVKESK. V gave up 0 bases and J gave up 4 bases; unmatched junction bases: 3. The CDR3 runs 15 residues. The CDR3 is CASSQDKAGGETQYF. The CDR3 DNA sequence: TGTGCCAGCAGCCAAGATAAAGCGGGGGGAGAGACCCAGTACTTC.

This clone was seen just once. The rearrangement uses TRBV19 and TRBJ2-3, with TRBD2 matching over 8 bases. Per germline, CDR1 LNHDA and CDR2 SQIVND (reference sequence). J lost 5 bases, V lost 10 bases, and 11 bases had no gene match. The CDR3 sequence is 14 residues long. The CDR3 spells CATNNNRGGDTQYF. The CDR3 DNA follows: TGTGCCACCAACAATAACCGGGGGGGAGATACGCAGTATTTT. The variable domain in full, with the rest retrieved from reference TRBV19 and TRBJ2-3, is DGGITQSPKYLFRKEGQNVTLSCEQNLNHDAMYWYRQDPGQGLRLIYYSQIVNDFQKGDIAEGYSVSREKKESFPLTVTSAQKNPTAFYLCATNNNRGGDTQYFGPGTRLTVL.